These 19 T cell receptor beta chains share one sample of origin, sequenced in a study of human T cells and chemical hapten exposure. Each CDR3 protein is one row after TCRdb ran MiXCR on the RACE reads. There are about 120,000 distinct CDR3 sequences in the sample; roughly an eighth occur only once, and roughly 0.92% lies in the top ten. The time point was: patch test 1, 2 weeks after DPC sensitization. Treatment: therapeutic diphenylcyclopropenone sensitization with weekly scalp DPC. Sample: whole blood, taken in connection with sensitization to the hapten diphenylcyclopropenone (DPC). Receptors originate from a man aged 18 to 29 with alopecia areata. Some clones in this sample may be carry-over from other donors' samples.

This clonotype was detected only a few times. The CDR3 coding sequence is TGTGCCAGCAGTTACCAACAACAGGGATTTTCTGGCTACACCTTC. This codes for CASSYQQQGFSGYTF. The chain links TRBV6-5 to TRBJ1-2, with D maybe TRBD1 (6 bases). Germline V CDR1 and CDR2: MNHEY, SVGAGI. The V gene lost 2 bases and the J gene lost 7 bases, with 17 bases spanning the gap. There are 15 residues in the CDR3.

V and J are TRBV6-6 and TRBJ1-2, with TRBD1 matching 7 bases. V lost 6 bases, J lost 2 bases, and 9 bases stayed unmatched. The CDR3 is made up of 15 amino acids. The germline CDR1 and CDR2 sequences are MNHNY and SVGAGI (reference sequence). CDR3 sequence: CASSPQGTLNYGYTF. The CDR3 DNA reads as TGTGCCAGCAGCCCACAGGGGACATTGAACTATGGCTACACCTTC.

This clonotype has a handful of counts. V and J are TRBV7-2 and TRBJ2-5; D is unclear. This CDR3 comprises 13 residues. Per germline, CDR1 SGHTA and CDR2 FQGNSA. V shed 0 bases and J shed 5 bases, with 7 bases lying between them. CDR3 residues: CASSLAIEETQYF. Here the CDR3 DNA reads TGTGCCAGCAGCTTAGCCATAGAGGAGACCCAGTACTTC.

This clonotype was seen many times. This chain uses TRBV20-1 with TRBJ2-7; 10 nucleotides line up with TRBD2. The CDR3 length is 13 residues. The germline V gene encodes CDR1 DFQATT and CDR2 SNEGSKA (reference sequence). The V segment lost 3 bases and the J segment 2 bases; nucleotides outside the gene matches: 1. CDR3 sequence reads: CSARSGGAYEQYF. The CDR3 nucleotides are TGCAGTGCTAGGAGCGGGGGGGCCTACGAGCAGTACTTC.

The sample holds a few counts of this clonotype. This rearrangement joins TRBV5-1 to TRBJ2-7; TRBD1 agrees at 8 bases. The J segment lost 2 bases and the V segment lost 5 bases, leaving 6 bases of the junction unmatched. Germline CDR1 reads SGHRS; CDR2 reads YFSETQ. This CDR3 contains 14 residues. In DNA form, the CDR3 reads TGCGCCAGCAGTATTGACAGGGGCCCCTACGAGCAGTACGTC. It translates to CASSIDRGPYEQYV.

The V and J genes are TRBV4-3 and TRBJ2-3, with TRBD2 identical over 7 bases. Germline CDR1 LGHNA, CDR2 YSLEER. The CDR3 has 14 residues. V shed 3 bases, J shed 6 bases, and the junction held 6 bases outside the gene matches. The CDR3 loop is CASSHSGVDDTQYF. The CDR3 nucleotides are TGCGCCAGCAGCCACAGCGGGGTGGACGATACGCAGTATTTT.

This rearrangement joins TRBV28 to TRBJ2-3, with 9 bases matching TRBD1. CDR1 and CDR2 from the germline V gene are MDHEN and SYDVKM. The J segment lost 3 bases and the V segment lost 5 bases, leaving 6 bases of the junction unmatched. This CDR3 is 15 amino acids long. CDR3: CASSITGGFTDTQYF. CDR3 DNA: TGTGCCAGCAGTATAACAGGGGGCTTTACAGATACGCAGTATTTT.

This clonotype was picked up a small number of times. V is TRBV3-1 and J is TRBJ1-6, with D perhaps matching TRBD1 (5 bases). The germline V and J ends were trimmed by 5 bases and 10 bases, with 18 bases remaining between them. The CDR3 sequence is 15 residues long. Per the germline V gene, CDR1 is LGHDT and CDR2 is YNNKEL (reference sequence). This chain's CDR3 is CASSISWGLISPLHF. DNA of the CDR3: TGTGCCAGCAGCATTTCTTGGGGACTAATATCACCCCTCCACTTT.

CDR3 bases: TGCGCCAGCAGCCCCGCGGGACAGGGAGCCTATGGCTACACCTTC. Its protein product is CASSPAGQGAYGYTF. This rearrangement joins TRBV5-1 to TRBJ1-2, with TRBD1 matching 9 bases. The CDR3 has 15 residues. Germline V gene lookup returns CDR1 SGHRS and CDR2 YFSETQ. The V and J ends lost 4 bases and 4 bases, in that order; junction bases with no gene match: 8.

Ten or more counts support this clonotype. This chain links TRBV27 with TRBJ1-1; D is perhaps TRBD1 (5 bases). There are 13 residues in the CDR3. Looked up from germline, CDR1 is MNHEY and CDR2 is SMNVEV (reference sequence). CDR3 DNA sequence: TGTGCTTGTGCCCAGGGCAGGGATACTGAAGCTTTCTTT. Encoded protein: CACAQGRDTEAFF.

The V and J genes are TRBV4-3 and TRBJ2-3; D might be TRBD1 (7 bases). The CDR3 has 16 amino acids. The germline V gene has CDR1 LGHNA and CDR2 YSLEER. The V end lost 0 bases, the J end lost 2 bases, and 12 bases lay between the germline ends. The CDR3 is CASSQETGEVTDTQYF. The CDR3 DNA sequence: TGCGCCAGCAGCCAAGAAACAGGGGAGGTCACAGATACGCAGTATTTT.

This clonotype was found a few times. J is TRBJ2-7 and V is TRBV6-5, with D tentatively TRBD1 or TRBD2 (6 bases each). Germline V gene sequence: CDR1 MNHEY, CDR2 SVGAGI. Trimming shortened V by 1 base and J by 3 bases, and 13 bases separated the two germline ends. The CDR3 is made up of 15 amino acids. The CDR3 spells CASSYLGGRSYEQYF. The CDR3 DNA reads as TGTGCCAGCAGTTACTTGGGGGGCAGGAGCTACGAGCAGTACTTC.

The V and J genes are TRBV19 and TRBJ1-1; TRBD1 agrees at 7 bases. The germline gives CDR1 LNHDA, CDR2 SQIVND (reference sequence). V was clipped by 5 bases and J by 8 bases; unmatched bases: 11. This CDR3 has 14 residues. The CDR3 DNA sequence: TGTGCCAGTAGTCCGTGGACAGGCCTATACGAAGCTTTCTTT. Translated: CASSPWTGLYEAFF.

This clonotype was counted a few times. The V and J genes are TRBV7-8 and TRBJ1-4; 7 bases map to TRBD1. V shed 3 bases and J 6 bases; nucleotides not matched to a gene: 1. The germline V gene has CDR1 SGHVS and CDR2 FQNEAQ. The CDR3 runs to 13 residues. CDR3 amino acids: CASSFDRDEKLFF. In nucleotides, the CDR3 is TGTGCCAGCAGCTTTGACAGGGATGAAAAACTGTTTTTT.

This clonotype was observed a few times. This chain links TRBV24-1 with TRBJ2-3; D remains ambiguous. CDR1 KGHDR and CDR2 SFDVKD come from the germline V gene. This CDR3 contains 12 residues. The ends were cut back, 4 bases at V and 5 bases at J, with 6 bases in the middle. The CDR3: CATSELGDTQYF. CDR3 DNA sequence: TGTGCCACCAGTGAGCTAGGAGATACGCAGTATTTT.

This clonotype is medium-sized (0.01 to 0.1%) in the sample. The CDR3 region is CASSLGTGDNEQFF. The DNA of the CDR3 is TGTGCCAGCAGCTTAGGGACAGGGGACAATGAGCAGTTCTTC. The rearrangement joins TRBV7-9 to TRBJ2-1, with 9 bases matching TRBD1. Germline V gene lookup returns CDR1 SEHNR and CDR2 FQNEAQ (reference sequence). Losses at the gene ends were 1 base for V and 5 bases for J; bases not matched to a gene: 0. The CDR3 sequence is 14 residues long.

This chain links TRBV28 with TRBJ2-7; 7 nucleotides match TRBD2. V dropped 3 bases and J dropped 3; count of bases not matched to a gene: 8. Germline V gene data show CDR1 as MDHEN and CDR2 as SYDVKM. The length of the CDR3 is 15 residues. The CDR3 reads CASSFHGGTGYEQYF. DNA for the CDR3: TGTGCCAGCAGTTTCCACGGGGGGACCGGCTACGAGCAGTACTTC. The full variable domain, rest sourced from reference TRBV28 and TRBJ2-7, is DVKVTQSSRYLVKRTGEKVFLECVQDMDHENMFWYRQDPGLGLRLIYFSYDVKMKEKGDIPEGYSVSREKKERFSLILESASTNQTSMYLCASSFHGGTGYEQYFGPGTRLTVT.

At least ten counts were recorded for this clonotype. CDR3 residues: CASSLVIRGNTQYF. The CDR3 DNA follows: TGTGCCAGCAGCTTAGTTATCAGGGGGAATACGCAGTATTTT. V usage is TRBV11-2 and J usage is TRBJ2-3; 7 bases match TRBD1. The length of the CDR3 is 14 residues. Germline V gene sequence: CDR1 SGHAT, CDR2 FQNNGV. The trim removed 1 base at V and 7 bases at J, leaving 5 bases unmatched.

In its sample, this clonotype was seen a few times. The chain has TRBV4-3 and TRBJ1-1; no reliable D call. Germline loops: CDR1 LGHNA, CDR2 YSLEER. Trimming removed 1 base from V and 3 bases from J, with 15 bases in between. This CDR3 spans 16 amino acids. The CDR3 region has the DNA TGCGCCAGCAGCCAAGTGTCTTACAGCCTCTACACTGAAGCTTTCTTT. Its translation: CASSQVSYSLYTEAFF.